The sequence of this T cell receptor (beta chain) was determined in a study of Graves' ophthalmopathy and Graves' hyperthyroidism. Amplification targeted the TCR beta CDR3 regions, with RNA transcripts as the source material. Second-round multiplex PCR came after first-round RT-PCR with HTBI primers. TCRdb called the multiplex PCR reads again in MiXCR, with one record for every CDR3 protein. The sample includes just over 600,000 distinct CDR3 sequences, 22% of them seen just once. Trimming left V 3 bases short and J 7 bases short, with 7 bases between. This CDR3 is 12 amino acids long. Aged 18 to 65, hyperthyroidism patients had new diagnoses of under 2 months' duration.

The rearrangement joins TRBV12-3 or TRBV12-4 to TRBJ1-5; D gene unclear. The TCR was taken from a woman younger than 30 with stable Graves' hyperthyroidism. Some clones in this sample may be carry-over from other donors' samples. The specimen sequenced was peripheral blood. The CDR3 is CASSLRIQPQHF. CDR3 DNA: TGTGCCAGCAGTTTGAGGATCCAGCCCCAGCATTTT.